This T cell receptor (beta chain) was recovered during a study of vaccination and CD4 T cells after COVID-19. Study summary: According to the study, participants were given two doses of BNT162b2 or mRNA-1273 vaccine. The stimulating agents, overlapping spike peptides, came from SARS-CoV-2, HCoV-NL63, HCoV-OC43 and HCoV-229E.

The CDR3 has 9 residues. Germline V CDR1 and CDR2: DFQATT, SNEGSKA (reference sequence). As for treatment: approximately 9-day PBMC culture with coronavirus spike peptide pools or control peptides (ViraFEST assay). Sequenced with the Oncomine TCR Beta short-read assay was DNA taken from cultured CD4+ T cells. TCRdb passed the PCR reads through MiXCR, listing each CDR3 protein once. The sample consists of 15,000 or so distinct CDR3 sequences, roughly 59% of them appearing once. A remark on this clonotype: The target antigen is unknown. Its ends do not fully match the called genes, so a read error is possible.

The source is a human donor who had recovered from COVID-19. The chain has TRBV20-1 and TRBJ2-1; 7 nucleotides align to TRBD1. Sequencing was performed on CD4+ T cells from blood, cultured in vitro, taken after SARS-CoV-2 vaccination. The CDR3 reads CSARDGQDF. CDR3 nucleotide sequence: TGCAGTGCTAGAGATGGACAGGACTTC.